The source of this T cell receptor (beta chain) is a study of T cell responses to AZD1222 COVID-19 vaccine. Study results and limitations: Females outnumbered males among donors, who were mostly white British; clonal diversity was possibly underestimated. Repertoires in all cases were sampled only once the peak T cell response had passed. Dominant at 160-218 and 743-854, vaccine-associated CD4 TCRs also spanned spike.

Germline V gives CDR1 MNHNS, CDR2 SASEGT. There are 12 residues in the CDR3. Trimming stripped 2 bases from V and 3 bases from J, with 5 bases between. This clone was found once. The antigen remains undetermined. Clones were read by immunoSEQ multiplex PCR, and TCRdb kept only the in-frame ones, dropping some. The table shows 130,000 or so clones, with just over 90% occurring only once. This TCR came from an adult in good health. The source was peripheral blood, collected on day 0 of AZD1222 vaccination. The V gene is TRBV6-1, the J gene TRBJ2-7; D gene unclear. The CDR3 loop is CASSEMGYEQYF. CDR3 coding DNA: TGTGCCAGCAGTGAAATGGGCTACGAGCAGTACTTC.